These T cell receptor beta chains were read from a single sample in a study of T cells in Graves' hyperthyroidism and ophthalmopathy. TCRdb reprocessed the multiplex PCR reads with MiXCR, giving one entry per CDR3 protein. The sample holds some 570,000 distinct CDR3 sequences; 17% are singletons and the top ten take under 20%. Sequences were obtained from blood. The source of these receptors is a woman aged 18-29 years with Graves' ophthalmopathy. Both conserved end residues are part of each CDR3. A D gene is named only where the DNA matches it firmly. Size is omitted from some rows. Given values are once, few, many or a class for expanded clones.

d_call,j_call,v_call,clone_size,cdr3_aa,cdr3_nt
-,TRBJ2-1,TRBV6-1,-,CASSHTRVWREQFF,TGTGCCAGCAGCCACACGCGGGTCTGGCGTGAGCAGTTCTTC
TRBD2,TRBJ2-7,TRBV4-2,-,CASSHGESTSARTYEQYF,TGTGCCAGCAGCCATGGAGAATCGACTAGCGCTCGTACCTACGAGCAGTACTTC
-,TRBJ2-7,TRBV18,many,CASSPLANRDYEQYF,TGTGCCAGCTCACCACTAGCCAACAGGGACTACGAGCAGTACTTC
-,TRBJ2-1,TRBV6-1,many,CASSERLGASSYNEQFF,TGTGCCAGCAGTGAACGTCTAGGCGCGAGCTCCTACAATGAGCAGTTCTTC
-,TRBJ1-4,TRBV5-1,many,CASSLAGREEKLFF,TGCGCCAGCAGCTTGGCTGGGAGGGAGGAGAAACTGTTTTTT
TRBD2,TRBJ2-7,TRBV6-1,-,CASIRTSGSSYEQYF,TGTGCCAGCATTCGGACTAGCGGTAGCTCCTACGAGCAGTACTTC
TRBD2,TRBJ2-5,TRBV7-9,-,CASSPRLAGATGGWTQYF,TGTGCCAGCAGCCCCAGACTAGCGGGGGCGACAGGAGGATGGACCCAGTACTTC
TRBD2,TRBJ2-2,TRBV7-3,-,CASSLISSGSSGELFF,TGTGCCAGCAGCCTGATATCTAGCGGGAGTAGCGGGGAGCTGTTTTTT
-,TRBJ2-4,TRBV5-6,few,CASMEWVLAKNIQYF,TGTGCCAGCATGGAGTGGGTTCTAGCCAAAAACATTCAGTACTTC
-,TRBJ2-5,TRBV24-1,many,CATSPRQGEWETQYF,TGTGCCACCAGTCCACGCCAGGGAGAGTGGGAGACCCAGTACTTC
TRBD1,TRBJ1-1,TRBV13,many,CASSLGPGGYTEAFF,TGTGCCAGCAGCTTAGGCCCAGGGGGCTACACTGAAGCTTTCTTT
TRBD2,TRBJ2-1,TRBV4-3,many,CASSQVARASGRWNEQFF,TGCGCCAGCAGCCAAGTAGCCCGGGCCAGCGGGAGGTGGAATGAGCAGTTCTTC
-,TRBJ1-3,TRBV20-1,-,CSAREPGNTIYF,TGCAGTGCCCGTGAACCTGGAAACACCATATATTTT
-,TRBJ2-2,TRBV20-1,-,CSARDRQNTGELFF,TGCAGTGCTAGAGATCGACAGAACACCGGGGAGCTGTTTTTT
-,TRBJ1-2,TRBV28,many,CASSSFRVHRSGGYTF,TGTGCCAGCAGTTCTTTCCGGGTACACCGATCAGGGGGCTACACCTTC
-,TRBJ2-7,TRBV11-1,many,CASSSRDYEQYF,TGTGCCAGCAGCTCCCGGGACTACGAGCAGTACTTC
-,TRBJ2-7,TRBV6-2/TRBV6-3,-,CASSSTPSSYEQYF,TGTGCCAGCAGTTCAACGCCGAGCTCCTACGAGCAGTACTTC
-,TRBJ1-5,TRBV30,many,CAWNSDSYQPQHF,TGTGCCTGGAACTCGGACAGTTATCAGCCCCAGCATTTT
-,TRBJ2-7,TRBV6-2/TRBV6-3,-,CATQLGRGTYEQYF,TGTGCCACTCAGCTGGGACGGGGCACCTACGAGCAGTACTTC
-,TRBJ2-7,TRBV28,-,CASSHLAEFLEQYF,TGTGCCAGCAGCCATTTAGCGGAGTTCTTAGAGCAGTACTTC
-,TRBJ2-1,TRBV11-1,many,CASSLFVTVSYNEQFF,TGTGCCAGCAGCTTATTTGTGACAGTGTCCTACAATGAGCAGTTCTTC
-,TRBJ1-2,TRBV7-9,-,CASSQTAGVAVGYTF,TGTGCCAGCAGCCAAACGGCGGGGGTGGCTGTTGGCTACACCTTC
TRBD1,TRBJ2-7,TRBV4-1,few,CASSQRTGVGYEQYF,TGCGCCAGCAGCCAACGAACAGGGGTTGGCTACGAGCAGTACTTC
-,TRBJ2-2,TRBV14,many,CASSQAFIGELFF,TGTGCCAGCAGCCAAGCCTTTATCGGGGAGCTGTTTTTT
-,TRBJ2-2,TRBV2,many,CASNEETGELFF,TGTGCCAGCAATGAGGAGACCGGGGAGCTGTTTTTT
TRBD2,TRBJ2-1,TRBV24-1,-,CATSDSGTRQFF,TGTGCCACCAGTGACTCCGGGACTAGGCAGTTCTTC
-,TRBJ1-4,TRBV7-2,many,CASSRNSAEKLFF,TGTGCCAGCAGCAGAAACAGTGCTGAAAAACTGTTTTTT
TRBD1,TRBJ2-1,TRBV12-3/TRBV12-4,many,CASSSDRVALNEQFF,TGTGCCAGCAGTTCGGACAGGGTCGCTTTAAATGAGCAGTTCTTC
-,TRBJ1-6,TRBV27,few,CASSLGGTVNSPLHF,TGTGCCAGCAGTCTGGGAGGGACTGTAAATTCACCCCTCCACTTT
TRBD1,TRBJ1-2,TRBV6-5,-,CASSYSRTGGVGYGYTF,TGTGCCAGCAGTTACTCTAGGACAGGGGGCGTCGGCTATGGCTACACCTTC
-,TRBJ1-4,TRBV5-4,-,CASSLEGTDEKLFF,TGTGCCAGCAGCTTAGAAGGGACGGATGAAAAACTGTTTTTT
TRBD1,TRBJ2-1,TRBV5-4,few,CASSLVGTGADEQFF,TGTGCCAGCAGCTTGGTAGGGACAGGGGCAGATGAGCAGTTCTTC
-,TRBJ2-3,TRBV19,-,CASTGGTTDTQYF,TGTGCCAGTACGGGCGGTACCACAGATACGCAGTATTTT
-,TRBJ1-3,TRBV20-1,-,CSARDAIHGINTIYF,TGCAGTGCTAGAGATGCGATACACGGAATAAACACCATATATTTT
-,TRBJ2-3,TRBV20-1,many,CSAKWGSWDTQYF,TGCAGTGCTAAGTGGGGTAGCTGGGATACGCAGTATTTT
TRBD2,TRBJ2-1,TRBV27,once,CASNREGPNGQFF,TGTGCCAGCAATAGGGAGGGCCCCAACGGGCAGTTCTTC
TRBD1,TRBJ2-7,TRBV12-3/TRBV12-4,many,CASSLGTGGNYEQYF,TGTGCCAGCAGTTTGGGTACAGGGGGGAACTACGAGCAGTACTTC
TRBD2,TRBJ2-1,TRBV20-1,many,CSARRTSGSENEQFF,TGCAGTGCTAGAAGGACTAGCGGGAGCGAAAATGAGCAGTTCTTC
TRBD1,TRBJ1-1,TRBV5-1,-,CASSLALTGGDTEAFF,TGCGCCAGCAGCTTGGCCTTGACAGGGGGCGACACTGAAGCTTTCTTT
-,TRBJ1-4,TRBV11-2,many,CASSFGTLKTNEKLFF,TGTGCCAGCAGCTTTGGGACTCTTAAGACTAATGAAAAACTGTTTTTT
-,TRBJ1-3,TRBV28,many,CASSSGNTIYF,TGTGCCAGCAGCTCGGGAAACACCATATATTTT
-,TRBJ1-1,TRBV6-1,-,CASRGLLDTEAFF,TGTGCCAGCAGAGGACTGTTGGACACTGAAGCTTTCTTT
TRBD1,TRBJ1-6,TRBV28,-,CASSLADRGKSPLHF,TGTGCCAGCAGTTTAGCGGACAGGGGGAAGTCACCCCTCCACTTT
-,TRBJ1-2,TRBV2,many,CASSEKSGIRGYTF,TGTGCCAGCAGTGAAAAGTCGGGGATACGGGGCTACACCTTC
-,TRBJ1-1,TRBV4-3,-,CASSQVGDPLTEAFF,TGCGCCAGCAGCCAAGTAGGGGATCCTCTCACTGAAGCTTTCTTT
TRBD2,TRBJ2-7,TRBV28,many,CASRGGVYEQYF,TGTGCCAGCAGGGGGGGGGTCTACGAGCAGTACTTC
TRBD1,TRBJ1-3,TRBV29-1,few,CSASRTGSGNTIYF,TGCAGCGCCTCCCGGACAGGCTCTGGAAACACCATATATTTT
-,TRBJ2-3,TRBV20-1,many,CSARVVATQYF,TGCAGTGCTAGAGTGGTTGCTACGCAGTATTTT
-,TRBJ1-1,TRBV19,few,CASSIQGSRTTEAFF,TGTGCCAGTAGTATCCAGGGGTCGAGGACAACTGAAGCTTTCTTT
-,TRBJ1-1,TRBV6-1,many,CASSDFPRGHITNTEAFF,TGTGCCAGCAGTGACTTTCCGAGGGGTCATATCACGAACACTGAAGCTTTCTTT
-,TRBJ2-1,TRBV10-3,many,CATSAVRTGSYNEQFF,TGTGCCACTTCGGCGGTAAGGACTGGCTCCTACAATGAGCAGTTCTTC
-,TRBJ1-6,TRBV6-1,few,CASSATPGTRSPIHF,TGTGCCAGCAGTGCCACCCCAGGGACTCGTTCACCCATCCACTTT
-,TRBJ2-7,TRBV19,-,CASSAQDHSYEQYF,TGTGCCAGTAGTGCGCAGGACCACTCCTACGAGCAGTACTTC
TRBD1,TRBJ1-2,TRBV28,many,CASSLQGAIGGYTF,TGTGCCAGCAGTTTGCAGGGGGCTATAGGTGGCTACACCTTC
TRBD2,TRBJ2-2,TRBV20-1,once,CSGWAGENTGELFF,TGCAGTGGATGGGCGGGGGAGAACACCGGGGAGCTGTTTTTT
TRBD1,TRBJ2-7,TRBV7-9,few,CASSSEGQGLSYEQYF,TGTGCCAGCAGCTCAGAAGGACAGGGACTCTCCTACGAGCAGTACTTC
-,TRBJ1-4,TRBV6-2/TRBV6-3,few,CASSYRRTANEKLFF,TGTGCCAGCAGTTACCGGCGGACAGCTAATGAAAAACTGTTTTTT
TRBD1,TRBJ1-4,TRBV5-4,few,CASSLGGTGDEKLFF,TGTGCCAGCAGCTTGGGCGGGACAGGGGATGAAAAACTGTTTTTT
-,TRBJ1-2,TRBV4-1,few,CASSQEYQGPYGYTF,TGCGCCAGCAGCCAAGAGTACCAGGGCCCCTATGGCTACACCTTC